These 14 T cell receptor beta chains came from one sample sequenced in a study of blood T cell repertoires in COVID-19. Repertoires were generated with immunoSEQ multiplex PCR, while TCRdb's copy carries only in-frame clones and drops some. This sample has over 85,000 clones, with about four fifths found just once. The sequenced sample consisted of peripheral blood. These receptors all stem from a woman aged 60-75 years with acute or convalescent COVID-19.

The rearrangement links TRBV25-1 to TRBJ1-2, with 12 bases that match TRBD1. The CDR3 contains 15 residues. The J segment lost 8 bases and the V segment lost 5 bases, leaving 9 bases of the junction unmatched. The germline V gene has CDR1 MGHDK and CDR2 SYGVNS. Here the CDR3 DNA reads TGTGCCAGCAGTCCCCCGGGACAGGGGGCGAAGGGCTACACCTTC. This codes for CASSPPGQGAKGYTF.

The V and J genes are TRBV6-1 and TRBJ2-2, with D perhaps TRBD1 (5 bases). Germline V lookup: CDR1 MNHNS, CDR2 SASEGT. The ends were cut back, 2 bases at V and 0 bases at J, with 7 bases in the middle. This CDR3 has 15 amino acids. The CDR3 sequence is CASSELTANTGELFF. The CDR3 DNA follows: TGTGCCAGCAGTGAATTGACAGCGAACACCGGGGAGCTGTTTTTT.

The J gene is TRBJ1-2, the V gene TRBV24-1; maybe TRBD1 (5 bases). V was trimmed by 4 bases and J by 4 bases, leaving 12 bases between them. Germline V lookup: CDR1 KGHDR, CDR2 SFDVKD. The CDR3 is 14 amino acids. CDR3 sequence: CATSDPGRGYGYTF. In DNA form, the CDR3 reads TGTGCCACCAGTGACCCGGGGAGGGGCTATGGCTACACCTTC.

The genes are TRBV30 and TRBJ2-7; 8 bases map to TRBD1. This CDR3 is 14 amino acids long. The V segment lost 7 bases and the J segment 2 bases; nucleotides outside the gene matches: 10. Germline lookup yields CDR1 GTSNPN and CDR2 SVGIG (reference sequence). CDR3 region: CASTGQGLTYEQYF. The DNA of the CDR3 is TGTGCCTCCACCGGACAGGGCTTAACCTACGAGCAGTACTTC.

This chain uses TRBV6-2 or TRBV6-3 with TRBJ1-1; D remains ambiguous. This CDR3 contains 13 residues. From germline, CDR1 is MNHEY and CDR2 SVGEGT. Between the trimmed V and J ends, which lost 5 bases and 1 base, there was a span of 8 bases. The CDR3, as DNA: TGTGCCAGCAGTCCCACAGAGAACACTGAAGCTTTCTTT. Its translation is CASSPTENTEAFF.

This clone was picked up one time. The chain employs TRBV30 and TRBJ2-7; 8 bases align to TRBD1. CDR1 and CDR2 (germline): GTSNPN, SVGIG (reference sequence). V shed 5 bases, J shed 5 bases, and the junction held 11 bases outside the gene matches. The CDR3 contains 14 residues. In nucleotides, the CDR3 is TGTGCCTGGCGGAAAGGACAGGGAGAACACGAGCAGTACTTC. It is translated as CAWRKGQGEHEQYF.

This rearrangement joins TRBV2 to TRBJ2-1; 12 nucleotides match TRBD2. Trimming cost V 6 bases and J 6 bases; bases outside gene matches: 3. The CDR3 consists of 14 residues. Germline lookup yields CDR1 SNHLY and CDR2 FYNNEI. The CDR3 DNA reads as TGTGCCAGCAGGCTAGCGGGGGGGCCCAATGAGCAGTTCTTC. Encoded protein: CASRLAGGPNEQFF. Looking up the rest from reference TRBV2 and TRBJ2-1 gives the full variable domain: EPEVTQTPSHQVTQMGQEVILRCVPISNHLYFYWYRQILGQKVEFLVSFYNNEISEKSEIFDDQFSVERPDGSNFTLKIRSTKLEDSAMYFCASRLAGGPNEQFFGPGTRLTVL.

The chain uses TRBV7-2 and TRBJ2-5, with 8 bases lining up with TRBD2. This CDR3 region has 14 residues. Germline CDR1 is SGHTA and CDR2 is FQGNSA. V dropped 4 bases and J dropped 9; count of bases not matched to a gene: 10. The CDR3 nucleotides are TGTGCCAGCAGCTCCGGACTAGCCCAGAAGGCCCAGTACTTC. It yields the protein CASSSGLAQKAQYF.

This clone was seen a few times. The rearrangement uses TRBV5-1 and TRBJ1-2; tentative D call: TRBD1 (6 bases). Trimming removed 3 bases from V and 4 bases from J, with 10 bases in between. There are 13 residues in the CDR3. The germline CDR1 and CDR2 sequences are SGHRS and YFSETQ. The CDR3 sequence is CASSSGVGYGYTF. The CDR3 DNA is TGCGCCAGCAGCTCAGGGGTCGGCTATGGCTACACCTTC.

This clone was seen only once. This chain links TRBV5-4 with TRBJ2-3, with 9 bases identical to TRBD2. Trimming removed 3 bases from V and 3 bases from J; junction bases left unmatched: 11. This CDR3 comprises 17 residues. Germline values: CDR1 SGHNT, CDR2 YYREEE (reference sequence). CDR3 coding DNA: TGTGCCAGCAGCTATCCCCTGGGTAGCGGGGGAACAGATACGCAGTATTTT. This translates into CASSYPLGSGGTDTQYF.

This clone was seen a single time. This sequence joins TRBV6-5 and TRBJ1-2, with TRBD1 identical over 11 bases. Looked up from germline, CDR1 is MNHEY and CDR2 is SVGAGI. The CDR3 runs to 16 residues. Losses at the gene ends were 2 bases for V and 8 bases for J; bases not matched to a gene: 10. CDR3 region: CASSYEGDRGARGYTF. The CDR3 DNA is TGTGCCAGCAGTTACGAAGGGGACAGGGGGGCGAGAGGCTACACCTTC.

This clone was counted ten times or more. CDR3 amino acids: CATSRDSGQGNPYEQYF. CDR3 nucleotides: TGTGCCACCAGCAGGGACTCGGGACAGGGGAACCCCTACGAGCAGTACTTC. The rearrangement joins TRBV15 to TRBJ2-7; 10 bases map to TRBD1. The trim removed 3 bases at V and 2 bases at J, leaving 10 bases unmatched. The CDR3 has 17 amino acids. Germline CDR1 and CDR2: LNHNV and YYDKDF (reference sequence). The full variable domain, rest sourced from reference TRBV15 and TRBJ2-7, is DAMVIQNPRYQVTQFGKPVTLSCSQTLNHNVMYWYQQKSSQAPKLLFHYYDKDFNNEADTPDNFQSRRPNTSFCFLDIRSPGLGDTAMYLCATSRDSGQGNPYEQYFGPGTRLTVT.

J is TRBJ1-2 and V is TRBV3-1 (or the pseudogene TRBV3-2); D is unclear. Germline values: CDR1 LGHDT, CDR2 YNNKEL (reference sequence). Trimming shortened V by 4 bases and J by 2 bases, and 11 bases separated the two germline ends. CDR3 length equals 14 residues. The CDR3 nucleotides read TGTGCCAGCAGCCCCGGGTTTAGGAACTATGGCTACACCTTC. Its protein product is CASSPGFRNYGYTF.

The chain couples TRBV29-1 to TRBJ1-1; 8 positions match TRBD1. CDR3 length: 12 residues. V was pared by 5 bases and J by 11 bases, with 10 bases of the junction left unmatched. Per germline, CDR1 SQVTM and CDR2 ANQGSEA. The CDR3 spells CSVHYQGAYAFF. Here the CDR3 DNA reads TGCAGCGTTCACTATCAGGGGGCGTATGCTTTCTTT.